This T cell receptor (beta chain) was sequenced in a study of shared clonotypes between healthy human individuals. V gave up 2 bases and J gave up 3 bases, with 11 bases separating them. This CDR3 is built from 14 residues. From germline, CDR1 is SGHTA and CDR2 FQGNSA. Generated by immunoSEQ multiplex PCR, the TCRdb table keeps only in-frame clones and is missing some. The profile shows 2 million to 2.5 million clones, about 92% of them singletons. The sample was naive CD4+ T cells from PBMCs. Noted subset: CD45RA+ positively selected. This sequence was found in a man aged 18-30 years in good health. Some clones in this sample may be carry-over from other donors' samples. This chain joins TRBV7-2 and TRBJ2-7; perhaps TRBD2 as D (6 bases). The CDR3 sequence: CASSLSAGYYEQYF. Here the CDR3 DNA reads TGTGCCAGCAGCTTATCGGCGGGGTACTACGAGCAGTACTTC.